This passage covers 30 T cell receptor beta chains from one sample sequenced in a study of response to subunit inactivated influenza vaccine. MiXCR, applied by TCRdb to the RT-PCR reads, yields one record per CDR3 protein. Here the sample spans a few hundred thousand distinct CDR3 sequences, 7.2% being singletons. The source material was PBMCs from blood, sampled around 25 months after vaccination. The receptors originated from a man aged 45-69 years who received an inactivated influenza vaccine.

This clonotype was picked up a small number of times. The chain employs TRBV2 and TRBJ2-7; the D gene is possibly TRBD2 (6 bases). CDR1 SNHLY and CDR2 FYNNEI come from the germline V gene. V lost 6 bases, J lost 5 bases, and 23 bases lay in between. CDR3 length: 16 residues. The CDR3, as DNA: TGTGCCAGCAGACCGGGGCGGCGGGACTCGTACGACGAGCAGTACTTC. Protein: CASRPGRRDSYDEQYF.

This clonotype was picked up a small number of times. This chain links TRBV6-5 with TRBJ1-3, with TRBD1 matching over 9 bases. V gave up 2 bases and J gave up 0 bases; unmatched junction bases: 5. The CDR3 runs to 17 residues. The germline CDR1 and CDR2 sequences are MNHEY and SVGAGI. CDR3 in amino acids: CASSYAGQGISGNTIYF. The CDR3 coding sequence is TGTGCCAGCAGTTACGCGGGACAGGGAATCTCTGGAAACACCATATATTTT.

This clonotype was seen a handful of times. J is TRBJ1-2 and V is TRBV5-4; D possibly corresponds to TRBD1 (5 bases). CDR3 length equals 13 residues. Germline CDR1 SGHNT, CDR2 YYREEE (reference sequence). Trimming shortened V by 4 bases and J by 8 bases, and 15 bases separated the two germline ends. The CDR3 spells CASSGASFRGYTF. CDR3 coding DNA: TGTGCCAGCAGCGGGGCTTCCTTCCGAGGCTACACCTTC.

The chain links TRBV7-2 to TRBJ1-1, with D unclear. V gave up 1 base and J gave up 0 bases, with 9 bases separating them. The germline CDR1 and CDR2 sequences are SGHTA and FQGNSA. This CDR3 contains 15 residues. The CDR3 is CASSLVYGMNTEAFF. CDR3 in DNA: TGTGCCAGCAGCTTAGTTTACGGAATGAACACTGAAGCTTTCTTT.

This clonotype was found a few times. V usage is TRBV28 and J usage is TRBJ1-2; TRBD1 agrees at 9 bases. Germline trimming cut 3 bases from V and 9 bases from J; bases unmatched to any gene: 8. The CDR3 contains 14 residues. Germline lookup yields CDR1 MDHEN and CDR2 SYDVKM. The DNA of the CDR3 is TGTGCCAGCAGTTTCGGTGGACAGGGGATGAGCTACACCTTC. It specifies CASSFGGQGMSYTF.

The V and J genes are TRBV5-1 and TRBJ2-2; D may be TRBD1 (6 bases). The germline V gene encodes CDR1 SGHRS and CDR2 YFSETQ. The CDR3 has 16 residues. V was trimmed by 7 bases and J by 1 base, leaving 17 bases between them. CDR3 nucleotides: TGCGCCAGCTCCCCCCAGGGGCCAAAGAACACCGGGGAGCTGTTTTTT. Translating gives CASSPQGPKNTGELFF.

This clonotype was seen repeatedly, ten times or more. The V and J genes are TRBV20-1 and TRBJ2-3; the match to TRBD2 covers 8 bases. Trimming removed 6 bases from V and 2 bases from J; junction bases left unmatched: 10. Germline V lookup: CDR1 DFQATT, CDR2 SNEGSKA (reference sequence). The CDR3 covers 15 residues. CDR3 residues: CSAHSREGSTDTQYF. In DNA form, the CDR3 reads TGCAGTGCCCACTCACGGGAGGGGTCCACAGATACGCAGTATTTT.

There are many counts of this clonotype. The chain links TRBV12-3 or TRBV12-4 to TRBJ2-1; TRBD2 aligns across 13 bases. CDR3 length: 16 amino acids. The trim removed 7 bases at V and 6 bases at J, leaving 9 bases unmatched. DNA for the CDR3: TGTGCCAGCACTGCCTGGGGGACTAGCGGGGCCAATGAGCAGTTCTTC. It specifies CASTAWGTSGANEQFF.

This clonotype was counted a few times. The chain carries TRBV7-2 and TRBJ1-5, with 10 nucleotides matching TRBD1. The CDR3 extends over 15 amino acids. The germline gives CDR1 SGHTA, CDR2 FQGNSA. The J segment lost 4 bases and the V segment lost 3 bases, leaving 3 bases of the junction unmatched. CDR3 nucleotides: TGTGCCAGCAGCTTTGGGACAGGGGTTAATCAGCCCCAGCATTTT. It encodes CASSFGTGVNQPQHF.

This clonotype was picked up a small number of times. The chain couples TRBV5-1 to TRBJ2-7; D remains unclear. Per germline, CDR1 SGHRS and CDR2 YFSETQ. The V and J ends lost 2 bases and 2 bases respectively, with 14 bases between them. The CDR3 runs to 15 residues. The CDR3 is CASSLNSIGPYEQYF. CDR3 coding DNA: TGCGCCAGCAGCTTAAACAGCATCGGGCCCTACGAGCAGTACTTC.

This clonotype was detected a few times. The chain joins TRBV6-1 to TRBJ2-1, with 7 bases that match TRBD2. The germline gives CDR1 MNHNS, CDR2 SASEGT. The CDR3 spans 16 residues. The V and J ends lost 6 bases and 1 base, in that order; junction bases with no gene match: 9. CDR3 residues: CASRMTRRESYNEQFF. The CDR3 DNA is TGTGCCAGCAGAATGACACGGCGGGAGTCCTACAATGAGCAGTTCTTC.

This clonotype showed up many times. V and J are TRBV5-1 and TRBJ2-1; tentative D call: TRBD1 (5 bases). CDR3 length: 14 residues. Per germline, CDR1 SGHRS and CDR2 YFSETQ. Trimming stripped 4 bases from V and 6 bases from J, with 14 bases between. CDR3 DNA sequence: TGCGCCAGCAGCCCCATGAACAGGCGCAATGAGCAGTTCTTC. Translation gives CASSPMNRRNEQFF.

This clonotype was detected a few times. V is TRBV7-2 and J is TRBJ2-5; D gene ambiguous. The CDR3 has 13 amino acids. CDR1 SGHTA and CDR2 FQGNSA come from the germline V gene. The V end lost 3 bases, the J end lost 7 bases, and 12 bases lay between the germline ends. In DNA form, the CDR3 reads TGTGCCAGCAGCTTGGTGGGTCGGGCGACCCAGTACTTC. Translating gives CASSLVGRATQYF.

Many counts were recorded for this clonotype. The V and J genes are TRBV18 and TRBJ2-3; D is undetermined. Germline V lookup: CDR1 KGHSH, CDR2 LQKENI. This CDR3 region has 14 residues. Trimming took 0 bases from V and 1 from J, leaving 5 bases between them. CDR3 DNA: TGTGCCAGCTCACCACCGACCCGCACAGATACGCAGTATTTT. Translated: CASSPPTRTDTQYF.

This clonotype was seen only a few times. The chain carries TRBV5-1 and TRBJ2-5; TRBD1 might be the D (5 bases). The CDR3 extends over 14 amino acids. Per germline, CDR1 SGHRS and CDR2 YFSETQ. Trimming removed 7 bases from V and 3 bases from J, with 16 bases in between. CDR3 region: CASSGQDNKETQYF. DNA of the CDR3: TGCGCCAGCTCCGGACAAGATAACAAAGAGACCCAGTACTTC.

This clonotype was observed many times. The chain links TRBV6-2 or TRBV6-3 to TRBJ2-1; 14 positions agree with TRBD2. Germline V lookup: CDR1 MNHEY, CDR2 SVGEGT. The CDR3 has 16 residues. V was clipped by 5 bases and J by 7 bases; unmatched bases: 7. DNA for the CDR3: TGTGCCAGCAGTCCCGGGACTAGCGGGAGAAAGAATGAGCAGTTCTTC. It translates to CASSPGTSGRKNEQFF.

Many counts were recorded for this clonotype. V usage is TRBV7-9 and J usage is TRBJ2-7, with D possibly being TRBD1 or TRBD2 (5 bases each). V lost 3 bases and J 2 bases, leaving 17 bases between the germline ends. CDR3 length: 16 residues. Germline loops: CDR1 SEHNR, CDR2 FQNEAQ (reference sequence). Here the CDR3 reads CASSFMPGTGTYEQYF. DNA of the CDR3: TGTGCCAGCAGCTTTATGCCCGGGACGGGTACCTACGAGCAGTACTTC.

This clonotype was counted at least ten times. The chain recombines TRBV5-1 with TRBJ2-7, with D unclear. There are 13 residues in the CDR3. Germline assignment: CDR1 SGHRS and CDR2 YFSETQ. Trimming removed 5 bases at V and 3 bases at J, with 12 bases between. The CDR3 DNA reads as TGCGCCAGCAGACCTGACTCTGTCTACGAGCAGTACTTC. Translation gives CASRPDSVYEQYF.

This clonotype was picked up a small number of times. V and J are TRBV7-2 and TRBJ2-2; TRBD1 or TRBD2 may be the D gene (5 bases each). Trimming cost V 8 bases and J 0 bases, with 19 bases left between them. Germline lookup yields CDR1 SGHTA and CDR2 FQGNSA. This CDR3 comprises 17 residues. In DNA, the CDR3 is TGTGCCAGCCGCCTTACAGGACTCACGTCGAACACCGGGGAGCTGTTTTTT. Protein product: CASRLTGLTSNTGELFF.

This clonotype was seen only a few times. This sequence joins TRBV21-1 and TRBJ2-7. TRBV21-1 is reported as a pseudogene. The CDR3 consists of 14 residues. CDR3 DNA sequence: TGTGCCAGCAGCAAAGCCCCAAACACCTACGAGCAGTACTTC. Residues: CASSKAPNTYEQYF.

This clonotype was detected many times. The chain uses TRBV15 and TRBJ2-2; 10 bases fit TRBD2. The germline gives CDR1 LNHNV, CDR2 YYDKDF (reference sequence). The CDR3 loop spans 15 amino acids. Trimming cost V 4 bases and J 6 bases; bases outside gene matches: 5. In DNA, the CDR3 is TGTGCCACCAGCAAACTAGCGGGATCCCCCGGGGAGCTGTTTTTT. Amino acids: CATSKLAGSPGELFF. Full variable domain (rest looked up from reference TRBV15 and TRBJ2-2): DAMVIQNPRYQVTQFGKPVTLSCSQTLNHNVMYWYQQKSSQAPKLLFHYYDKDFNNEADTPDNFQSRRPNTSFCFLDIRSPGLGDTAMYLCATSKLAGSPGELFFGEGSRLTVL.

The chain is built from TRBV2 and TRBJ1-4; TRBD1 matches 8 bases. This CDR3 has 14 amino acids. CDR1 is SNHLY and CDR2 is FYNNEI in the germline V gene. V was clipped by 4 bases and J by 11 bases; unmatched bases: 9. The CDR3 DNA reads as TGTGCCAGCAGTGTAGGGGACAGGATGGGGAAACTGTTTTTT. It codes for CASSVGDRMGKLFF. The full variable domain, rest sourced from reference TRBV2 and TRBJ1-4, is EPEVTQTPSHQVTQMGQEVILRCVPISNHLYFYWYRQILGQKVEFLVSFYNNEISEKSEIFDDQFSVERPDGSNFTLKIRSTKLEDSAMYFCASSVGDRMGKLFFGSGTQLSVL.

This clonotype was observed at least ten times. The chain uses TRBV4-3 and TRBJ2-1; 12 bases are a match to TRBD2. Germline trimming cut 0 bases from V and 9 bases from J; bases unmatched to any gene: 9. The CDR3 totals 17 residues. The germline V gene has CDR1 LGHNA and CDR2 YSLEER. Written as DNA, the CDR3 is TGCGCCAGCAGCCAAGACCTTTTGACTAGCGGGAGATTTGAGCAGTTCTTC. Translating it yields CASSQDLLTSGRFEQFF.

This clonotype was picked up many times. The chain has TRBV20-1 and TRBJ2-3; D remains unclear. Trimming cost V 2 bases and J 2 bases, with 11 bases left between them. The length of the CDR3 is 14 residues. From germline, CDR1 is DFQATT and CDR2 SNEGSKA (reference sequence). The CDR3 reads CSARHPRNTDTQYF. As DNA, the CDR3 is TGCAGTGCTAGACACCCTAGAAACACAGATACGCAGTATTTT.

The chain employs TRBV5-1 and TRBJ2-2; D might be TRBD1 or TRBD2, each matching 5 bases. CDR3 length: 15 residues. Germline V gene sequence: CDR1 SGHRS, CDR2 YFSETQ. V was cut by 5 bases and J by 1 base, with 12 bases left in between. CDR3 in DNA: TGCGCCAGCAGATATGGGGGAGTGAACACCGGGGAGCTGTTTTTT. It specifies CASRYGGVNTGELFF. Combining the CDR3 with reference TRBV5-1 and TRBJ2-2 gives the whole variable domain KAGVTQTPRYLIKTRGQQVTLSCSPISGHRSVSWYQQTPGQGLQFLFEYFSETQRNKGNFPGRFSGRQFSNSRSEMNVSTLELGDSALYLCASRYGGVNTGELFFGEGSRLTVL.

This clonotype was found many times. The rearrangement joins TRBV6-2 or TRBV6-3 to TRBJ1-2, with D hard to call. This CDR3 region has 14 residues. From germline, CDR1 is MNHEY and CDR2 SVGEGT. V was cut by 6 bases and J by 2 bases, with 13 bases left in between. In nucleotides, the CDR3 is TGTGCCAGCAGCGACGGGCAGAGGAACTATGGCTACACCTTC. It encodes CASSDGQRNYGYTF.

The V and J genes are TRBV29-1 and TRBJ1-2, with D unresolved. This CDR3 has 13 amino acids. The germline V gene has CDR1 SQVTM and CDR2 ANQGSEA. Trimming stripped 2 bases from V and 0 bases from J, with 7 bases between. The CDR3 loop reads CSVEQVANYGYTF. The CDR3, as DNA: TGCAGCGTTGAACAGGTAGCTAACTATGGCTACACCTTC.

In this sample, this clonotype turned up many times. The chain couples TRBV5-6 to TRBJ2-1; 12 bases are a match to TRBD2. In germline, CDR1 is SGHDT, CDR2 YYEEEE. The V segment lost 1 base and the J segment 0 bases; nucleotides outside the gene matches: 8. This CDR3 is built from 19 residues. CDR3 DNA sequence: TGTGCCAGCAGCTTGAGTCGGACTAGCGGGAAGTACTCCTACAATGAGCAGTTCTTC. Protein: CASSLSRTSGKYSYNEQFF.

This chain uses TRBV20-1 with TRBJ2-7, with D perhaps TRBD1 (6 bases). Germline CDR1 reads DFQATT; CDR2 reads SNEGSKA (reference sequence). The CDR3 has 16 residues. V lost 0 bases and J lost 7, with 22 bases in between. CDR3 loop: CSAREMTGNSIYEQYF. The CDR3 DNA reads as TGCAGTGCTAGAGAAATGACAGGAAACTCCATATATGAGCAGTACTTC.

This clonotype was detected only a few times. The rearrangement joins TRBV5-1 to TRBJ1-1, with D tentatively TRBD1 (5 bases). The CDR3 covers 14 residues. CDR1 is SGHRS, CDR2 YFSETQ, per germline. V lost 0 bases and J 3 bases, leaving 9 bases between the germline ends. The CDR3, as DNA: TGCGCCAGCAGCTTGGAGGGGATCGACACTGAAGCTTTCTTT. It is translated as CASSLEGIDTEAFF.